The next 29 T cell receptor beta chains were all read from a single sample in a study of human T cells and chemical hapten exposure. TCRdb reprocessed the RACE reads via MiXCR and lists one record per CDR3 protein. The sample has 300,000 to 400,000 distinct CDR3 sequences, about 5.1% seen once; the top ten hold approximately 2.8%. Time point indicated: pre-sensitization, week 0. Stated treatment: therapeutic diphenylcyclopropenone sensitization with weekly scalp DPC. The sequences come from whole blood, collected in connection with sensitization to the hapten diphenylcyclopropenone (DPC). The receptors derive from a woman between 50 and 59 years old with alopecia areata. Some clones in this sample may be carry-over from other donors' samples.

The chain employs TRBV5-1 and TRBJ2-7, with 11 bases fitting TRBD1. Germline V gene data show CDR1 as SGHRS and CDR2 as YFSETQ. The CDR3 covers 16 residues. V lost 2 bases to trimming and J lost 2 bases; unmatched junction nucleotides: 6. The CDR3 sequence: CASSFVPGQGAYEQYF. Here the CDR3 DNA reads TGCGCCAGCAGCTTCGTTCCGGGACAGGGGGCCTACGAGCAGTACTTC. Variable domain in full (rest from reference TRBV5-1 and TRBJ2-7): KAGVTQTPRYLIKTRGQQVTLSCSPISGHRSVSWYQQTPGQGLQFLFEYFSETQRNKGNFPGRFSGRQFSNSRSEMNVSTLELGDSALYLCASSFVPGQGAYEQYFGPGTRLTVT.

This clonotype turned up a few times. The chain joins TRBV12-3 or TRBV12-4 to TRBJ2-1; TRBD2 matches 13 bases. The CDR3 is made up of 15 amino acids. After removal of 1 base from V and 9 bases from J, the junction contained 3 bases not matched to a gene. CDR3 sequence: CASSLGTSGSSEQFF. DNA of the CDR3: TGTGCCAGCAGTTTAGGGACTAGCGGGAGTAGTGAGCAGTTCTTC.

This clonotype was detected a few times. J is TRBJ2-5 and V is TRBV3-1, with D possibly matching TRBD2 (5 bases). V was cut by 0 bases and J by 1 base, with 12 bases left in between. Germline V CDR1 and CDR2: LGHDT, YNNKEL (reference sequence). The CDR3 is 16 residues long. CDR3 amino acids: CASSQDLGRIQETQYF. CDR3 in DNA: TGTGCCAGCAGCCAAGATCTGGGGAGAATCCAAGAGACCCAGTACTTC.

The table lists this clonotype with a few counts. In DNA form, the CDR3 reads TGTGCCAGCAGCTTAAAACTAGCGGGGCCCTCCAATGAGCAGTTCTTC. This codes for CASSLKLAGPSNEQFF. The rearrangement links TRBV7-3 to TRBJ2-1, with 10 bases identical to TRBD2. Germline V gene lookup returns CDR1 SGHTA and CDR2 FQGTGA. The trim removed 1 base at V and 6 bases at J, leaving 6 bases unmatched. This CDR3 spans 16 amino acids.

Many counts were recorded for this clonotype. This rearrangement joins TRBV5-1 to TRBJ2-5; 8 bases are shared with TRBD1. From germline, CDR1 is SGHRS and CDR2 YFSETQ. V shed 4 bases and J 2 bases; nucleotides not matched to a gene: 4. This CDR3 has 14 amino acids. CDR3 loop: CASSNRGNQETQYF. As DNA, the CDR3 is TGCGCCAGCAGCAACAGGGGGAATCAAGAGACCCAGTACTTC.

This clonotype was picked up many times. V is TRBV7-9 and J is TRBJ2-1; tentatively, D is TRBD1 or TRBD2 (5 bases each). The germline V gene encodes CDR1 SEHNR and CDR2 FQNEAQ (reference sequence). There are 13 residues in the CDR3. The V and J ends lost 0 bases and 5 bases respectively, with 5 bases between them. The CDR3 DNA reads TGTGCCAGCAGCTTAGCGGGGGACAATGAGCAGTTCTTC. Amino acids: CASSLAGDNEQFF.

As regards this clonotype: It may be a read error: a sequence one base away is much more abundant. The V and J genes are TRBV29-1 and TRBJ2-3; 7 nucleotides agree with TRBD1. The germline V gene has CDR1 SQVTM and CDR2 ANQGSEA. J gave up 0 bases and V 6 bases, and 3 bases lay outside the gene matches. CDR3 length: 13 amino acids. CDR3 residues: CSVTGSSTDTQYF. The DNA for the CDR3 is TGCAGCGTGACAGGGAGTAGCACAGATACGCAGTATTTT.

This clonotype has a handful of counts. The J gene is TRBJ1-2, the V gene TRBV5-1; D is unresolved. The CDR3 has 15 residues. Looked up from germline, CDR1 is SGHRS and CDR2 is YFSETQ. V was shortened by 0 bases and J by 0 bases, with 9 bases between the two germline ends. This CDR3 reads CASSLDGASNYGYTF. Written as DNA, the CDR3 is TGCGCCAGCAGCTTGGACGGAGCCTCTAACTATGGCTACACCTTC.

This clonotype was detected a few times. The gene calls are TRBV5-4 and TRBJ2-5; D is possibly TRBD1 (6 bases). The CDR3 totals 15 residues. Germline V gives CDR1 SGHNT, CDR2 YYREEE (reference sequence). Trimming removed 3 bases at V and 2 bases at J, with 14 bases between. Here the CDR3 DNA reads TGTGCCAGCAGCTCGAAGACAGGCTTACAAGAGACCCAGTACTTC. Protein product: CASSSKTGLQETQYF.

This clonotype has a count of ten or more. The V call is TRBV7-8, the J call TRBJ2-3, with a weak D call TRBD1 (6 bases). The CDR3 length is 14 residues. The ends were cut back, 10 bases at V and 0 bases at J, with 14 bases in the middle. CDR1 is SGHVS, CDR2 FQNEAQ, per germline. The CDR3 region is CATRQVLSTDTQYF. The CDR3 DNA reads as TGTGCCACCAGACAGGTCCTGAGCACAGATACGCAGTATTTT.

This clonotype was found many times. The CDR3 region is CASRPGGDYGYTF. The DNA of the CDR3 is TGTGCCAGCAGGCCAGGGGGCGACTATGGCTACACCTTC. This rearrangement joins TRBV14 to TRBJ1-2, with TRBD1 identical over 8 bases. The CDR3 has 13 residues. Germline V gene lookup returns CDR1 SGHDN and CDR2 FVKESK. Trimming cost V 6 bases and J 3 bases; bases outside gene matches: 3.

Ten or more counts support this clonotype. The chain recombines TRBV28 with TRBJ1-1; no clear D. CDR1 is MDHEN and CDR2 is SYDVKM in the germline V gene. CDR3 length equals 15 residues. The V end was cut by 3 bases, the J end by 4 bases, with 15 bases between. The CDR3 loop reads CASSLAGSLSTEAFF. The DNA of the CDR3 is TGTGCCAGCAGTTTGGCAGGAAGTCTCTCCACTGAAGCTTTCTTT. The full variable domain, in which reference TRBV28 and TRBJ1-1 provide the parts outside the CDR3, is DVKVTQSSRYLVKRTGEKVFLECVQDMDHENMFWYRQDPGLGLRLIYFSYDVKMKEKGDIPEGYSVSREKKERFSLILESASTNQTSMYLCASSLAGSLSTEAFFGQGTRLTVV.

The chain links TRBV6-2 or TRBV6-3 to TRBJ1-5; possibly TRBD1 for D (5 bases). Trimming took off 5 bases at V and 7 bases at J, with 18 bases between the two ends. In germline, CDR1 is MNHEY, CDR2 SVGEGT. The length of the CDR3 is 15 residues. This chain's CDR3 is CASSTPGGSGQPQHF. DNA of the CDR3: TGTGCCAGCAGTACCCCGGGGGGGTCCGGGCAGCCCCAGCATTTT.

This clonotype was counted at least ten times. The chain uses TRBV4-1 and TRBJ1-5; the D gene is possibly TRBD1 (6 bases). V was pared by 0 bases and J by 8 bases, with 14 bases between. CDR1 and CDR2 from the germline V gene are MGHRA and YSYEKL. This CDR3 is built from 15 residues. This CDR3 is CASSQDLPRGEPQHF. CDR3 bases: TGCGCCAGCAGCCAAGATCTCCCTAGGGGGGAGCCCCAGCATTTT.

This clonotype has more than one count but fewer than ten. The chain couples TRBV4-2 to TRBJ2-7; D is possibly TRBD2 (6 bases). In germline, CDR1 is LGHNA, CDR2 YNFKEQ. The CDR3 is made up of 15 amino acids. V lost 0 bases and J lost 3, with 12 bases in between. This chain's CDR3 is CASSQEAGLDYEQYF. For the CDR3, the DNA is TGTGCCAGCAGCCAAGAGGCGGGACTGGACTACGAGCAGTACTTC.

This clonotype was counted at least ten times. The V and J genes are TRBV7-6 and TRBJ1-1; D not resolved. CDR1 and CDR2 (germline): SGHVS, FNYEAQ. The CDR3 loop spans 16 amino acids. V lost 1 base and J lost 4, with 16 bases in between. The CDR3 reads CASSLESGRWGTEAFF. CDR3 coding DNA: TGTGCCAGCAGCTTAGAAAGTGGCCGCTGGGGCACTGAAGCTTTCTTT.

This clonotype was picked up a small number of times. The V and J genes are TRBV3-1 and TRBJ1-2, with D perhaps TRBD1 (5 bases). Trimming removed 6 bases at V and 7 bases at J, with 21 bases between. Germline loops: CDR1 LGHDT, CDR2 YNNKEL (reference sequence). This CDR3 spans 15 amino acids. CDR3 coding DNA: TGTGCCAGCAGGGACTCAACGGGGGGTTTTAGTGGCTACACCTTC. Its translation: CASRDSTGGFSGYTF.

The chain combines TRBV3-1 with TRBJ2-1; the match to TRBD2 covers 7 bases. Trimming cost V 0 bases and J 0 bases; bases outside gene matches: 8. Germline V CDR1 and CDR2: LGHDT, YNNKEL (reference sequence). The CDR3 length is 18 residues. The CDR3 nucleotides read TGTGCCAGCAGCCAAGACGTGCGGGGGTGGAGCTCCTACAATGAGCAGTTCTTC. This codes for CASSQDVRGWSSYNEQFF.

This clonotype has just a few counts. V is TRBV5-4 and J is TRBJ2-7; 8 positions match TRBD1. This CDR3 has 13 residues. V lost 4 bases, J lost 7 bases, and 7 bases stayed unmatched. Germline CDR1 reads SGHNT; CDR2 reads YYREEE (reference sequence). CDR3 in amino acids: CASSRQGAGEQYF. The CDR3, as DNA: TGTGCCAGCAGCCGTCAGGGGGCGGGGGAGCAGTACTTC. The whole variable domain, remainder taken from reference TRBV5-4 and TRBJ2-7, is ETGVTQSPTHLIKTRGQQVTLRCSSQSGHNTVSWYQQALGQGPQFIFQYYREEENGRGNFPPRFSGLQFPNYSSELNVNALELDDSALYLCASSRQGAGEQYFGPGTRLTVT.

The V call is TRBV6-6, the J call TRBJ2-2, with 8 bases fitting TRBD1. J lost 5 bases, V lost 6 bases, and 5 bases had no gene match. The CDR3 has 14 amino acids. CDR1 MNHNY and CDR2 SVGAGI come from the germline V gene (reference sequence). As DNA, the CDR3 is TGTGCCAGCAGCCACGGACAGGGAACCGGGGAGCTGTTTTTT. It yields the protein CASSHGQGTGELFF.

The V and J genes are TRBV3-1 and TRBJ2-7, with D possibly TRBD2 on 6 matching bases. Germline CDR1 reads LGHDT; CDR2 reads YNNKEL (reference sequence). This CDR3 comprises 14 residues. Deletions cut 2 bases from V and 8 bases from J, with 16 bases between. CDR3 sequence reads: CASSQRVWRGQQYF. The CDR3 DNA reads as TGTGCCAGCAGCCAACGAGTATGGAGGGGTCAGCAGTACTTC.

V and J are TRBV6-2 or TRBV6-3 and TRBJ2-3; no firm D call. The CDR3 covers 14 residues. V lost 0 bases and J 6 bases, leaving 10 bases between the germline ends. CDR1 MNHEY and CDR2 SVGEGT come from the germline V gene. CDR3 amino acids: CASSYSILKDTQYF. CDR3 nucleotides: TGTGCCAGCAGTTACTCGATCTTGAAGGATACGCAGTATTTT.

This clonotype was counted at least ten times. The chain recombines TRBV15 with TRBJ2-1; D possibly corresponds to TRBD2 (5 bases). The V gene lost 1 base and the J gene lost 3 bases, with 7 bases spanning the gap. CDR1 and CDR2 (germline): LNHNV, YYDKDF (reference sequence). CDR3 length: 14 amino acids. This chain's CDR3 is CATSRVRGYNEQFF. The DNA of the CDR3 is TGTGCCACCAGCAGAGTTCGGGGCTACAATGAGCAGTTCTTC.

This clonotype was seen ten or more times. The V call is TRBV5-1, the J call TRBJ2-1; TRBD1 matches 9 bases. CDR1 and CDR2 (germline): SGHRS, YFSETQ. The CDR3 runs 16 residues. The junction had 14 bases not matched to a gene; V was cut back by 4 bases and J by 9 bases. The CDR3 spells CASSPVPGQGKIEQFF. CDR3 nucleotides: TGCGCCAGCAGCCCCGTCCCGGGACAGGGAAAGATTGAGCAGTTCTTC.

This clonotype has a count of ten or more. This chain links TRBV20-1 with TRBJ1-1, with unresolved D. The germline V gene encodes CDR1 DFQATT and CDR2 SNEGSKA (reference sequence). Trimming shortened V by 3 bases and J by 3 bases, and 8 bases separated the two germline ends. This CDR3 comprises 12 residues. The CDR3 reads CSASNGDTEAFF. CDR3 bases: TGCAGTGCTAGTAATGGAGACACTGAAGCTTTCTTT.

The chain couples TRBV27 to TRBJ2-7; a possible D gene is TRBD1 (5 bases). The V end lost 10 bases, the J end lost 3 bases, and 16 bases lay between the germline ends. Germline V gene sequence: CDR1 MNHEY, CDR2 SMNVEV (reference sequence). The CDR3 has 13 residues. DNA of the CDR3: TGTGCCACCCAGGGCGAGCCTCTCTACGAGCAGTACTTC. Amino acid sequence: CATQGEPLYEQYF.

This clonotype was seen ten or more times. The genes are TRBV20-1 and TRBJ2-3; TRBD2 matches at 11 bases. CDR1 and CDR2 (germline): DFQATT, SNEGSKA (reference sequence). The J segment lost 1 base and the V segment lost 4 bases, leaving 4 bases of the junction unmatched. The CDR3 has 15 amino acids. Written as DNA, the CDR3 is TGCAGTGCTATCCAACTAGCGGGGGGCACAGATACGCAGTATTTT. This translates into CSAIQLAGGTDTQYF.

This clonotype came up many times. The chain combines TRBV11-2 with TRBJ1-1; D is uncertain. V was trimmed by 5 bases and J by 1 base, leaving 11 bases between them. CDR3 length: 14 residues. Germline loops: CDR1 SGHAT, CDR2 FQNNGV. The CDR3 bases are TGTGCCAGCAGCCCTGGCCGGGGGAACACTGAAGCTTTCTTT. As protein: CASSPGRGNTEAFF.

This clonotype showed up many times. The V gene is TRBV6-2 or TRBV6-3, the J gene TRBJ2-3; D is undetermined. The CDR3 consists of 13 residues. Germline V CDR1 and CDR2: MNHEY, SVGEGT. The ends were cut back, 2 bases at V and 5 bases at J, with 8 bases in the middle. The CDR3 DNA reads TGTGCCAGCAGTTACGGTGGGGAAGATACGCAGTATTTT. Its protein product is CASSYGGEDTQYF.